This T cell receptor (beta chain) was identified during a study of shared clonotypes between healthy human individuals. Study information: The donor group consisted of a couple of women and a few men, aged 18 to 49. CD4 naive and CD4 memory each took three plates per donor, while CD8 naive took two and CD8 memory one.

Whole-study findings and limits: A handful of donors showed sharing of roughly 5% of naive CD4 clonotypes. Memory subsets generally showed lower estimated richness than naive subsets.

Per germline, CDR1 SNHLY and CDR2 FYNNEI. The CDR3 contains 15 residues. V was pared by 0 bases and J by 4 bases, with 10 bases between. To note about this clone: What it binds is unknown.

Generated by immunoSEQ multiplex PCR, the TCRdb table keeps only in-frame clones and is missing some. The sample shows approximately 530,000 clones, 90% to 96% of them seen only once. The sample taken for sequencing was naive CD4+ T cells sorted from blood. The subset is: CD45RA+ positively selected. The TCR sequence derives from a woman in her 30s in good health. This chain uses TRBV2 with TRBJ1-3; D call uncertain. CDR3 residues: CASSEASVTGNTIYF. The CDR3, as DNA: TGTGCCAGCAGTGAAGCTTCAGTAACGGGAAACACCATATATTTT.